This TCR beta chain stems from a study of CD8+CD57+ T cells in acquired aplastic anemia. Study-wide context: Mean yield of DNA from sorted CD4+ and CD8+ cells was 3 to 3.5 ug.

It was genomic DNA that served as the template for profiling TCR beta VDJ and CDR3. TCRdb called the reads again in MiXCR, with one record for every CDR3 protein. Among 150,000 to 200,000 distinct CDR3 sequences listed, 45% to 60% were seen once. The CDR3 is made up of 14 amino acids. The V and J ends lost 6 bases and 2 bases respectively, with 15 bases between them. Germline loops: CDR1 DFQATT, CDR2 SNEGSKA (reference sequence). This clonotype was detected many times. The patients chosen for sequencing had shown expansion of CD8+CD57+ cells (detected by flow cytometry). Severe acquired aplastic anemia affected all patients.

What was sequenced was sorted CD4+, CD8+, or CD8+CD57+ T cells (not recorded which) from PBMCs. This chain connects TRBV20-1 to TRBJ2-3; D could derive from TRBD1 or TRBD2 (5 bases each). The TCR comes from a human donor with aplastic anemia. CDR3 sequence: CSAEGPRNTDTQYF. CDR3 coding DNA: TGCAGTGCCGAGGGACCGCGAAACACAGATACGCAGTATTTT.